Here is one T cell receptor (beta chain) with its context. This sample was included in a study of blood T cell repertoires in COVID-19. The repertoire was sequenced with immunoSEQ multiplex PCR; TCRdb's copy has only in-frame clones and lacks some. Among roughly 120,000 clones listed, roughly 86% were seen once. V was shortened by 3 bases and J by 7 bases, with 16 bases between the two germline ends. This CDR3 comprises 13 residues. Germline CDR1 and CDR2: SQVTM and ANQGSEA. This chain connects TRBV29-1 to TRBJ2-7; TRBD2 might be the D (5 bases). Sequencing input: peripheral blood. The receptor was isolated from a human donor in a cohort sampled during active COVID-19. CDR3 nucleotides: TGCAGCGTTGAGGTCGCGGGTAGCAATGAGCAGTACTTC. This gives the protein CSVEVAGSNEQYF.